This T cell receptor (beta chain) was profiled in a study of blood T cell repertoires in COVID-19. About the study: Whether acute or convalescent, the COVID-19 samples came from the United States, Italy and Spain.

Original methodology: Reference gene primer amplification gave nucleated cell count estimates. Clones were sequenced by immunoSEQ multiplex PCR, and TCRdb holds only the in-frame ones, with some missing. The V and J calls and clone size are taken from that table; D and trimming were inferred from the DNA. This sample has 200,000 to 250,000 clones, with roughly four fifths found just once. CDR1 and CDR2 from the germline V gene are SGHRS and YFSETQ. The ends were cut back, 2 bases at V and 7 bases at J, with 10 bases in the middle. The CDR3 is made up of 13 amino acids. The chain uses TRBV5-1 and TRBJ2-1, with D maybe TRBD2 (5 bases). The receptor comes from a woman older than 75 with COVID-19, enrolled during active disease. What was sequenced was peripheral blood. The chain's CDR3 is CASSFIPGNEQFF. DNA of the CDR3: TGCGCCAGCAGCTTTATTCCGGGGAATGAGCAGTTCTTC. Supplemented by reference TRBV5-1 and TRBJ2-1, the full variable domain reads KAGVTQTPRYLIKTRGQQVTLSCSPISGHRSVSWYQQTPGQGLQFLFEYFSETQRNKGNFPGRFSGRQFSNSRSEMNVSTLELGDSALYLCASSFIPGNEQFFGPGTRLTVL.